The 9 T cell receptor beta chains presented below share a single source sample, sequenced in a study of blood T cell repertoires in COVID-19. TCRdb's copy holds only in-frame clones and misses some; the assay was immunoSEQ multiplex PCR. This sample has roughly 110,000 clones, with more than 65% found just once. The source material was peripheral blood. The receptor set was obtained from a man aged 50 to 60 with acute or convalescent COVID-19.

The chain recombines TRBV7-6 with TRBJ2-2; TRBD1 is a possible D gene (5 bases). The CDR3 has 14 residues. CDR1 is SGHVS and CDR2 is FNYEAQ in the germline V gene. Between the trimmed V and J ends, which lost 1 base and 8 bases, there was a span of 11 bases. CDR3 residues: CASSLGTLGGELFF. The CDR3 DNA sequence: TGTGCCAGCAGCTTAGGGACACTGGGTGGGGAGCTGTTTTTT.

This clone was observed a few times. This chain connects TRBV21-1 to TRBJ1-1; the table's D gene call, TRBD1, was not cross checked with the DNA. TRBV21-1 is shown as a pseudogene. The CDR3 sequence is 13 residues long. The chain's CDR3 is CASSETGEGEAFF. DNA of the CDR3: TGTGCCAGCAGCGAGACAGGGGAAGGTGAAGCTTTCTTT.

CDR3 sequence (DNA): TGTGCCAGCAGCTTAGTACAGGGAGGCTACACCTTC. Translated: CASSLVQGGYTF. V gene TRBV7-9 combines with J gene TRBJ1-2; maybe TRBD1 (6 bases). Germline V lookup: CDR1 SEHNR, CDR2 FQNEAQ (reference sequence). V lost 1 base, J lost 8 bases, and 8 bases lay in between. This CDR3 is built from 12 residues.

The chain uses TRBV24-1 and TRBJ1-2, with TRBD1 as a possible D gene (6 bases). In germline, CDR1 is KGHDR, CDR2 SFDVKD. CDR3 length equals 16 residues. Trimming pared 3 bases from V and 2 bases from J, leaving 15 bases between. Here the CDR3 DNA reads TGTGCCACCAGTGATGCCTCAACAGGGTCCAACTATGGCTACACCTTC. This gives the protein CATSDASTGSNYGYTF.

This clone was seen a few times. The V gene is TRBV6-5, the J gene TRBJ2-7; 7 nucleotides match TRBD1. The CDR3 covers 12 residues. The germline CDR1 and CDR2 sequences are MNHEY and SVGAGI. V dropped 6 bases and J dropped 5; count of bases not matched to a gene: 4. The CDR3 bases are TGTGCCAGCAGCCCACAGGGGAACGAGCAGTACTTC. Encoded protein: CASSPQGNEQYF.

This chain links TRBV7-3 with TRBJ1-1, with TRBD1 matching over 9 bases. Per germline, CDR1 SGHTA and CDR2 FQGTGA. V lost 1 base and J lost 1; bases outside the gene matches: 1. There are 15 residues in the CDR3. CDR3 in DNA: TGTGCCAGCAGCTTAATGGGACAGGGGAACACTGAAGCTTTCTTT. Protein sequence: CASSLMGQGNTEAFF.

This clone was seen only a few times. The chain has TRBV4-2 and TRBJ1-5; the D gene is possibly TRBD1 (6 bases). The germline gives CDR1 LGHNA, CDR2 YNFKEQ. The CDR3 runs 15 residues. V was pared by 1 base and J by 4 bases, with 11 bases between. CDR3 in DNA: TGTGCCAGCAGCCAAGGCAGGGGCGGTAATCAGCCCCAGCATTTT. Its protein is CASSQGRGGNQPQHF.

The rearrangement joins TRBV29-1 to TRBJ2-1; D is ambiguous. The CDR3 has 14 residues. V gave up 6 bases and J gave up 6 bases, with 18 bases separating them. From germline, CDR1 is SQVTM and CDR2 ANQGSEA. The CDR3 DNA reads TGCAGCGTCTCCTCCTCGGAGTCTCTCAATGAGCAGTTCTTC. This translates into CSVSSSESLNEQFF.

V and J are TRBV4-1 and TRBJ2-2; 9 nucleotides align to TRBD2. This CDR3 spans 16 amino acids. Looked up from germline, CDR1 is MGHRA and CDR2 is YSYEKL. J lost 2 bases, V lost 5 bases, and 6 bases had no gene match. The CDR3 is CASSGRLAENTGELFF. In nucleotides, the CDR3 is TGCGCCAGCAGCGGACGACTAGCGGAAAACACCGGGGAGCTGTTTTTT.